This T cell receptor (beta chain) came from a study of cytomegalovirus exposure and HLA in healthy donors. Study findings and constraints: The study reported that TCR beta sequences accurately predicted HLA-A and HLA-B alleles in most subjects.

The PCR ran on 60 Vbeta and 13 Jbeta primers. Sequenced by immunoSEQ multiplex PCR; TCRdb stores in-frame clones only, minus some. This sample contains some 70,000 clones. CDR1 is WSHSY, CDR2 SAAADI, per germline. J lost 6 bases, V lost 6 bases, and 12 bases had no gene match. The CDR3 runs to 15 residues. To note about this clone: Its antigen is undetermined.

Material for sequencing was PBMCs. The source of this sequence is a female donor in good health and CMV-seropositive. This chain uses TRBV10-2 with TRBJ1-1; 8 nucleotides match TRBD1. The CDR3 DNA follows: TGCGCCAGCAGGACAGGGGCCTCAGGGTACTCTGAAGCTTTCTTT. Translating gives CASRTGASGYSEAFF.